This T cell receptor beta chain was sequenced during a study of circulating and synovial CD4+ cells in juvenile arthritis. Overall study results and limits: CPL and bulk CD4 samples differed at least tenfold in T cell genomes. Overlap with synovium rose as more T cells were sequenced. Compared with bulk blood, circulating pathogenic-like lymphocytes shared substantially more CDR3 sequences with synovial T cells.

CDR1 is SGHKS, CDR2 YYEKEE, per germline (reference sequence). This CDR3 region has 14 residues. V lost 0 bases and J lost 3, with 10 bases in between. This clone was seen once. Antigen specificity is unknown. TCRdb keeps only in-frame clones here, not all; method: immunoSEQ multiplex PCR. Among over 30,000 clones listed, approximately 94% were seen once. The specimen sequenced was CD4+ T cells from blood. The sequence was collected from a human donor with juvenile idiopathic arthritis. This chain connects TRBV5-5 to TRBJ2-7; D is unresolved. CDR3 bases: TGTGCCAGCAGCTTGGAACTGAGAGACTACGAGCAGTACTTC. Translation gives CASSLELRDYEQYF.